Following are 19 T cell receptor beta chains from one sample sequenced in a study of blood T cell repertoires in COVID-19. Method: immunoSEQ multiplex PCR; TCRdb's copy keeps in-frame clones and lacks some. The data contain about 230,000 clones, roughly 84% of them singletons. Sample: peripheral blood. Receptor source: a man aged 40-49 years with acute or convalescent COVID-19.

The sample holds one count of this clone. CDR3 nucleotide sequence: TGTGCCAGCAGCCCAACAGGGACCTACTATGGCTACACCTTC. Encoded protein: CASSPTGTYYGYTF. The chain has TRBV7-8 and TRBJ1-2, with D perhaps matching TRBD1 (6 bases). Deletions cut 5 bases from V and 3 bases from J, with 13 bases between. Germline CDR1 SGHVS, CDR2 FQNEAQ. There are 14 residues in the CDR3.

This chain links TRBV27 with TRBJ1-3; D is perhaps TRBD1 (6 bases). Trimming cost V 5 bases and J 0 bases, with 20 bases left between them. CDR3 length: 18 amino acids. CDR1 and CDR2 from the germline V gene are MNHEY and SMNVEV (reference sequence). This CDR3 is CASSPSPGHLFSGNTIYF. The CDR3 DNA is TGTGCCAGCAGTCCCTCTCCGGGACACCTTTTCTCTGGAAACACCATATATTTT.

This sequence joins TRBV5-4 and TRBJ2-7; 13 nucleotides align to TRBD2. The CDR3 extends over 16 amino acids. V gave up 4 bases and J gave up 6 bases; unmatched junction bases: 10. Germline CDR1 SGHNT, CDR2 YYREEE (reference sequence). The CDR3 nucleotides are TGTGCCAGCAGCCGACCGACTAGCGGGGGGTCTCGCGAGCAGTACTTC. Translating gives CASSRPTSGGSREQYF.

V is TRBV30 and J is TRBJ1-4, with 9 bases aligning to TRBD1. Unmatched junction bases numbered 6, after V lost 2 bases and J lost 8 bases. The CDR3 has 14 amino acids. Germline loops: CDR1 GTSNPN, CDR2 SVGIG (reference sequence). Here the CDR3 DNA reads TGTGCCTGGAGTCCGGGACAGGGATACGAAAAACTGTTTTTT. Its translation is CAWSPGQGYEKLFF.

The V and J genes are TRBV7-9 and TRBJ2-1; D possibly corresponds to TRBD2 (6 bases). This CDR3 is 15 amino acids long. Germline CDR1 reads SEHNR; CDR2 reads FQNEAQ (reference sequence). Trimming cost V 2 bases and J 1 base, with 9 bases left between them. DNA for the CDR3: TGTGCCAGCAGCTTACAGGAGGGATCCTACAATGAGCAGTTCTTC. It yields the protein CASSLQEGSYNEQFF. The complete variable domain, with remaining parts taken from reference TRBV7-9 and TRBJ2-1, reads DTGVSQNPRHKITKRGQNVTFRCDPISEHNRLYWYRQTLGQGPEFLTYFQNEAQLEKSRLLSDRFSAERPKGSFSTLEIQRTEQGDSAMYLCASSLQEGSYNEQFFGPGTRLTVL.

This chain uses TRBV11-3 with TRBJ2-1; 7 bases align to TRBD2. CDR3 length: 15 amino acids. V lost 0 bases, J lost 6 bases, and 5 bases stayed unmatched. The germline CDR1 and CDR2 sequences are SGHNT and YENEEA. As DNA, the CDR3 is TGTGCCAGCAGCTTAGATGGACTAGTATCCAATGAGCAGTTCTTC. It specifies CASSLDGLVSNEQFF.

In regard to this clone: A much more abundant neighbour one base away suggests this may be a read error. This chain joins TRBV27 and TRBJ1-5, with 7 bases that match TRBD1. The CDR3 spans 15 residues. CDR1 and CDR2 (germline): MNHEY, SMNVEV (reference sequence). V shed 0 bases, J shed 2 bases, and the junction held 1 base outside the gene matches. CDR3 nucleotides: TGTGCCAGCAGTTTATCAGGGGGCGGCAATCAGCCCCAGCATTTT. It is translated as CASSLSGGGNQPQHF.

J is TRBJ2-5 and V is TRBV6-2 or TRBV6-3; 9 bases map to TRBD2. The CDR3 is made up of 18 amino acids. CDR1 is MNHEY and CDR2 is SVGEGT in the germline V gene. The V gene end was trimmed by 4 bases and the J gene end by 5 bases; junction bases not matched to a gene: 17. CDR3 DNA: TGTGCCAGCAGTTCACGACTAGCGGACATAATTTCCGGGGAGACCCAGTACTTC. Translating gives CASSSRLADIISGETQYF.

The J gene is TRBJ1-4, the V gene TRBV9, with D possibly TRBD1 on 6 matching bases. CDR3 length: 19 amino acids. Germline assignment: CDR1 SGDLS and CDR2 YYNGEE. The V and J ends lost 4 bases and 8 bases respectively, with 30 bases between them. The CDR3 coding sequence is TGTGCCAGCAGCCCCCCGACGGGGGGCGTGGGTAGGGCGGACGAAAAACTGTTTTTT. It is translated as CASSPPTGGVGRADEKLFF. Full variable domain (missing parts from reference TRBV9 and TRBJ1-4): DSGVTQTPKHLITATGQRVTLRCSPRSGDLSVYWYQQSLDQGLQFLIQYYNGEERAKGNILERFSAQQFPDLHSELNLSSLELGDSALYFCASSPPTGGVGRADEKLFFGSGTQLSVL.

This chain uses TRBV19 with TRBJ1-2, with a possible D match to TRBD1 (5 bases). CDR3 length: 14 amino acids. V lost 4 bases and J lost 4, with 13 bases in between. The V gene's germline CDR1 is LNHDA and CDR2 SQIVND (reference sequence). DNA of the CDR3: TGTGCCAGTAGTACATCAATGGGGGGCTATGGCTACACCTTC. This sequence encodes CASSTSMGGYGYTF.

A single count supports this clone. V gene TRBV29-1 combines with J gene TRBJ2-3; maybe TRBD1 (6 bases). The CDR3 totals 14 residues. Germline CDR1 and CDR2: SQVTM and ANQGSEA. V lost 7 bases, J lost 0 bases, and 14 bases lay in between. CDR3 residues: CSATGLTSTDTQYF. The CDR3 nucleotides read TGCAGCGCAACAGGGTTAACTAGCACAGATACGCAGTATTTT.

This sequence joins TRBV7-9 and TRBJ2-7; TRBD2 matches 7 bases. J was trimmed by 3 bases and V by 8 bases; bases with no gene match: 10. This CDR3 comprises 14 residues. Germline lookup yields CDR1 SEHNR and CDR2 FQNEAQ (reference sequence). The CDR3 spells CASGRSGGGYEQYF. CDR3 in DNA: TGTGCCAGCGGGCGGTCGGGGGGTGGCTACGAGCAGTACTTC.

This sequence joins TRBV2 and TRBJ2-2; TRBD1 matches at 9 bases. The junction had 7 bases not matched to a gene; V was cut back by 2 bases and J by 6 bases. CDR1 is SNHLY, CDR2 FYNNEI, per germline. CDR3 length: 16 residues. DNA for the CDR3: TGTGCCAGCAGTGAACCGGGACAGGGAATCGCCGGGGAGCTGTTTTTT. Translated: CASSEPGQGIAGELFF.

CDR3 protein: CASRGAEYTEAFF. In DNA, the CDR3 is TGTGCCAGCAGGGGGGCGGAATACACTGAAGCTTTCTTT. V and J are TRBV2 and TRBJ1-1; tentative D call: TRBD1 (6 bases). The CDR3 is 13 amino acids. V lost 6 bases and J 3 bases, leaving 11 bases between the germline ends. Germline V lookup: CDR1 SNHLY, CDR2 FYNNEI.

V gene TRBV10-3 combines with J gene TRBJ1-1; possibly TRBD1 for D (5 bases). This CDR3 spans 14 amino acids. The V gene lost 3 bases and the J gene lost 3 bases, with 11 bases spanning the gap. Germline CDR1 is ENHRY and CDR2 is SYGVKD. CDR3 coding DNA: TGTGCCATCAGTGACCGGGGGAAGGACACTGAAGCTTTCTTT. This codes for CAISDRGKDTEAFF.

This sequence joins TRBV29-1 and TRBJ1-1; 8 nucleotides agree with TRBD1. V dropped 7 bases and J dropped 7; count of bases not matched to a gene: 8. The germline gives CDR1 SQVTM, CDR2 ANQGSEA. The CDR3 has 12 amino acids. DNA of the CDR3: TGCAGCGCTGGTGGACAGGGTGATGAAGCTTTCTTT. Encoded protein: CSAGGQGDEAFF.

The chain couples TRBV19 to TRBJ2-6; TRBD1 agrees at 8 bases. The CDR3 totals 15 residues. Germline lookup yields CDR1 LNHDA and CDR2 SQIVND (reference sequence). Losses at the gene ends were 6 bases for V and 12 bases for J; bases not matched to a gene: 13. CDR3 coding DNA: TGTGCCAGTAGCTACACAACCCAGGGGGCTGGCGTCCTGACTTTC. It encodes CASSYTTQGAGVLTF.

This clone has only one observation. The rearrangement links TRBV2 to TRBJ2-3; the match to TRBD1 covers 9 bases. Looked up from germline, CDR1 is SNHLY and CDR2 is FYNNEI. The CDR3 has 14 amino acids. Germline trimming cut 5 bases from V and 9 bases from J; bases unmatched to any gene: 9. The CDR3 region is CASSRDRAVGTQYF. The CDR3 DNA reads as TGTGCCAGCAGTAGGGACAGGGCGGTAGGCACGCAGTATTTT.

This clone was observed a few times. The CDR3 nucleotides are TGTGCCAGCAGCGGTCGGTCCTCGATCTCTGGAAACACCATATATTTT. Its protein product is CASSGRSSISGNTIYF. The chain is built from TRBV7-8 and TRBJ1-3; no clear D gene. The CDR3 has 16 amino acids. The germline V and J ends were trimmed by 5 bases and 0 bases, with 14 bases remaining between them. Germline V gives CDR1 SGHVS, CDR2 FQNEAQ.